A single sample is the source of the 15 T cell receptor beta chains below, sequenced in a study of T cells in Graves' hyperthyroidism and ophthalmopathy. RNA transcripts yielded amplified TCR beta CDR3 regions. Initially, a first-round RT-PCR of the TCR CDR3 employed the HTBI primer set. Each CDR3 protein is one row after TCRdb ran MiXCR on the multiplex PCR reads. Here the sample spans a few hundred thousand distinct CDR3 sequences, approximately 14% being singletons. Specimen: blood. These receptors all stem from a woman between 18 and 30 years old with Graves' hyperthyroidism.

The sample holds a few counts of this clonotype. The J gene is TRBJ2-4, the V gene TRBV20-1; the D is unclear. V dropped 6 bases and J dropped 0 bases, with 12 bases sitting between them. CDR1 is DFQATT, CDR2 SNEGSKA, per germline (reference sequence). The CDR3 extends over 14 amino acids. CDR3 loop: CSAVGPGAKNIQYF. CDR3 coding DNA: TGCAGTGCAGTCGGACCCGGAGCCAAAAACATTCAGTACTTC.

This clonotype came up a few times. The gene calls are TRBV6-1 and TRBJ2-2; TRBD2 matches 8 bases. The junction had 3 bases not matched to a gene; V was cut back by 7 bases and J by 5 bases. The CDR3 extends over 13 amino acids. Germline values: CDR1 MNHNS, CDR2 SASEGT. The CDR3 nucleotides are TGTGCCAGCAAGGCGGGAGGAACCGGGGAGCTGTTTTTT. Translation: CASKAGGTGELFF.

The sample holds many counts of this clonotype. This rearrangement joins TRBV5-1 to TRBJ2-3; either TRBD1 or TRBD2 may fit D (5 bases each). The CDR3 is made up of 14 amino acids. Germline V gives CDR1 SGHRS, CDR2 YFSETQ. The V end lost 4 bases, the J end lost 2 bases, and 11 bases lay between the germline ends. CDR3 region: CASSPGGHTDTQYF. CDR3 nucleotide sequence: TGCGCCAGCAGCCCAGGAGGACACACAGATACGCAGTATTTT.

As to this clonotype: Just one base apart from a much larger clone, this may be a read error. The chain employs TRBV12-3 or TRBV12-4 and TRBJ2-7; D may correspond to TRBD1 or TRBD2 (6 bases each). The CDR3 contains 14 residues. CDR3 DNA sequence: TGTGCCAGCAGCGAACAGGGAGGTACCTACGAGCAGCACTTC. Its translation is CASSEQGGTYEQHF.

Comment on this clonotype: Given a much more abundant clone one base away, this may be a read error. The chain couples TRBV12-3 or TRBV12-4 to TRBJ1-1; a weak D match, TRBD1 (5 bases). V shed 4 bases and J shed 6 bases, with 12 bases lying between them. CDR3 length: 13 residues. This chain's CDR3 is CASSSRQHAEAFF. Here the CDR3 DNA reads TGTGCCAGCAGTTCCCGACAGCACGCTGAAGCTTTCTTT.

Only a few counts were recorded for this clonotype. The chain uses TRBV12-3 or TRBV12-4 and TRBJ1-5; D gene ambiguous. The CDR3 sequence is 13 residues long. The ends were cut back, 1 base at V and 11 bases at J, with 12 bases in the middle. CDR3 in amino acids: CASSLGQVRAQHF. The CDR3 DNA follows: TGTGCCAGCAGTTTAGGGCAGGTTAGGGCCCAGCATTTT.

The table lists this clonotype with a few counts. V gene TRBV9 combines with J gene TRBJ2-7; the D gene is possibly TRBD1 (6 bases). Trimming pared 0 bases from V and 2 bases from J, leaving 9 bases between. This CDR3 has 14 residues. From germline, CDR1 is SGDLS and CDR2 YYNGEE. The CDR3, as DNA: TGTGCCAGCAGCGTAGAGGCAGGGGCCTACGAGCAGTACTTC. This encodes CASSVEAGAYEQYF. The full variable domain, with the rest looked up from reference TRBV9 and TRBJ2-7, is DSGVTQTPKHLITATGQRVTLRCSPRSGDLSVYWYQQSLDQGLQFLIQYYNGEERAKGNILERFSAQQFPDLHSELNLSSLELGDSALYFCASSVEAGAYEQYFGPGTRLTVT.

This chain uses TRBV11-2 with TRBJ2-7; either TRBD1 or TRBD2 may supply D (6 bases each). This CDR3 region has 15 residues. Looked up from germline, CDR1 is SGHAT and CDR2 is FQNNGV. V lost 1 base and J 4 bases, leaving 14 bases between the germline ends. CDR3 loop: CASSLGSRGGYEQYF. The CDR3 region has the DNA TGTGCCAGCAGCTTAGGCTCCAGGGGAGGTTACGAGCAGTACTTC.

The table lists this clonotype with many counts. The chain couples TRBV5-1 to TRBJ2-7; D gene ambiguous. Germline assignment: CDR1 SGHRS and CDR2 YFSETQ. CDR3 size: 14 residues. The V gene lost 7 bases and the J gene lost 1 base, with 15 bases spanning the gap. The CDR3 DNA reads TGCGCCAGCCGACGCGAGGTCGGATCCTACGAGCAGTACTTC. This codes for CASRREVGSYEQYF. The whole variable domain, remainder taken from reference TRBV5-1 and TRBJ2-7, is KAGVTQTPRYLIKTRGQQVTLSCSPISGHRSVSWYQQTPGQGLQFLFEYFSETQRNKGNFPGRFSGRQFSNSRSEMNVSTLELGDSALYLCASRREVGSYEQYFGPGTRLTVT.

This chain connects TRBV5-5 to TRBJ2-1; D is uncertain. Germline loops: CDR1 SGHKS, CDR2 YYEKEE (reference sequence). The length of the CDR3 is 17 residues. V lost 1 base and J lost 5, with 19 bases in between. The DNA of the CDR3 is TGTGCCAGCAGCTTGTACACGGGTTGGCAGGACGACAATGAGCAGTTCTTC. Its translation is CASSLYTGWQDDNEQFF.

There are a few counts of this clonotype. The chain employs TRBV20-1 and TRBJ2-5, with a possible D match to TRBD1 (6 bases). Deletions cut 6 bases from V and 2 bases from J, with 19 bases between. There are 15 residues in the CDR3. CDR1 DFQATT and CDR2 SNEGSKA come from the germline V gene (reference sequence). CDR3 DNA sequence: TGCAGTGCCATCGTCACTCTGGGACAACAAGAGACCCAGTACTTC. The encoded protein is CSAIVTLGQQETQYF.

The table lists this clonotype with a few counts. V usage is TRBV7-9 and J usage is TRBJ2-7; 12 nucleotides match TRBD2. J was trimmed by 2 bases and V by 4 bases; bases with no gene match: 3. This CDR3 region has 15 residues. CDR1 is SEHNR and CDR2 is FQNEAQ in the germline V gene (reference sequence). CDR3 in DNA: TGTGCCAGCAGCTGGACTAGCGGGGTCCCCTACGAGCAGTACTTC. It is translated as CASSWTSGVPYEQYF.

This clonotype was observed many times. J is TRBJ2-1 and V is TRBV7-8, with D perhaps TRBD2 (5 bases). The V and J ends lost 1 base and 0 bases respectively, with 10 bases between them. Germline CDR1 is SGHVS and CDR2 is FQNEAQ. This CDR3 has 16 residues. The CDR3: CASSLGGSGSYNEQFF. The CDR3 DNA is TGTGCCAGCAGCTTAGGAGGAAGCGGCTCCTACAATGAGCAGTTCTTC.

This clonotype was detected ten times or more. This chain connects TRBV29-1 to TRBJ1-1; D perhaps matches TRBD1 (6 bases). V was pared by 3 bases and J by 1 base, with 15 bases between. CDR3 length: 15 amino acids. Germline CDR1 is SQVTM and CDR2 is ANQGSEA. This CDR3 reads CSVEGNRVPNTEAFF. The CDR3, as DNA: TGCAGCGTTGAGGGGAACAGGGTCCCGAACACTGAAGCTTTCTTT.

In regard to this clonotype: A much larger clone differs from this one at a single base, so this may be a read error. This chain connects TRBV27 to TRBJ2-1, with 10 positions matching TRBD1. This CDR3 is 15 amino acids long. The germline CDR1 and CDR2 sequences are MNHEY and SMNVEV (reference sequence). CDR3 in DNA: TGTGCCAGCAGTTTCGGGACAGGGGTGCCTAGCCAGCAGCTCTTC. This sequence encodes CASSFGTGVPSQQLF.